This T cell receptor (beta chain) was recovered during a study of regulatory T cells in long-lasting Graves disease. Documented time point: newly diagnosed GD, antithyroid drugs for less than 3 months. PBMCs were the source of the RNA used for TCR sequencing. This clonotype was recorded many times. Its antigen is not known. Researchers made TCR beta libraries by using iRepertoire HTBI primers and running Arm-PCR on CDR3 regions. TCRdb reprocessed the multiplex PCR reads with MiXCR, giving one entry per CDR3 protein. The profile shows around 400,000 distinct CDR3 sequences, about 15% of them singletons. Study-wide results and limits: Persistent patients had a count of shared public clonotypes (around 2,500) that exceeded that of new patients (roughly 1,000).

The CDR3 runs 11 residues. Germline CDR1 and CDR2: MDHEN and SYDVKM. Trimming removed 7 bases at V and 7 bases at J, with 9 bases between. These data also featured in a second study, about T cells in Graves' hyperthyroidism and ophthalmopathy. Turning to that study: Model output signaled ophthalmopathy a median 6.5 months ahead of onset.

The sample in question was peripheral blood mononuclear cells (PBMCs), obtained at new diagnosis, from a patient treated with antithyroid drugs. The TCR originated in a woman in her forties with Graves disease. J is TRBJ2-3 and V is TRBV28; TRBD1 might be the D (6 bases). In DNA, the CDR3 is TGTGCCAGCACTGACAGGTATACGCAGTATTTT. It yields the protein CASTDRYTQYF.